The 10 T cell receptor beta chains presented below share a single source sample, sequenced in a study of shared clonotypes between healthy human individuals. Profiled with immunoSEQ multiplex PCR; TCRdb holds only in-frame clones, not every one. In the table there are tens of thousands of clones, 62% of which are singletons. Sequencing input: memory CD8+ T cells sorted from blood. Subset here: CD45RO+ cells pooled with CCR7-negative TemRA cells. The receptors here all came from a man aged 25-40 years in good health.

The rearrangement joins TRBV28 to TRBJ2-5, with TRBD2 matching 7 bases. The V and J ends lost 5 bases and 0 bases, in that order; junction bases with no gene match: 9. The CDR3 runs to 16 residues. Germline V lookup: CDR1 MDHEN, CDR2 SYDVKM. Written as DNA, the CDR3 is TGTGCCAGCAGTCCTGGGGAGGGTTTAGACCAAGAGACCCAGTACTTC. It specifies CASSPGEGLDQETQYF.

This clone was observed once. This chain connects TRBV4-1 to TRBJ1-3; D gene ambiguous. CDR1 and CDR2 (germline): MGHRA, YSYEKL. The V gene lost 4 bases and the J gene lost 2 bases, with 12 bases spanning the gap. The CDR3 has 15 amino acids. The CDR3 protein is CASSPYGSPGNTIYF. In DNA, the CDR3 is TGCGCCAGCAGCCCATACGGGTCGCCTGGAAACACCATATATTTT.

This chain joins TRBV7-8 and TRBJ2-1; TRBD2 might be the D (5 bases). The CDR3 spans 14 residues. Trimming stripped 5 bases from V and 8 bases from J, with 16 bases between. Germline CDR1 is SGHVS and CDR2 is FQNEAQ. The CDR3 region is CASSLAGGRDEQFF. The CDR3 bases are TGTGCCAGCAGCCTGGCGGGTGGACGTGATGAGCAGTTCTTC.

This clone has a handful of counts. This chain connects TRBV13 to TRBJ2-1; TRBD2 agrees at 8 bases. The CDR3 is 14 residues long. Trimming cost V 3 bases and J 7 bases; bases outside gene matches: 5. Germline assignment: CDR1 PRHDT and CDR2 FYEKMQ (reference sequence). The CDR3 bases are TGTGCCAGCAGCTTCGGTCTAGCGGGTAATGAGCAGTTCTTC. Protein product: CASSFGLAGNEQFF.

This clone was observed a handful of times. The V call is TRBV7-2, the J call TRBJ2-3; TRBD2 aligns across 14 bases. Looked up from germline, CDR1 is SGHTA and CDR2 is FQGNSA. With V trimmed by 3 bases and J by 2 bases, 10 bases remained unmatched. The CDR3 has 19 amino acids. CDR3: CASSLVQATSGRATDTQYF. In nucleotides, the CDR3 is TGTGCCAGCAGCTTGGTACAGGCGACTAGCGGGAGGGCCACAGATACGCAGTATTTT.

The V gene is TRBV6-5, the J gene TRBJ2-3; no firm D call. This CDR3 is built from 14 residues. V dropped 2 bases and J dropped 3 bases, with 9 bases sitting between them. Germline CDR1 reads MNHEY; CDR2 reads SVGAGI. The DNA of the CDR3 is TGTGCCAGCAGTTACATCGTGGGAACAGATACGCAGTATTTT. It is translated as CASSYIVGTDTQYF.

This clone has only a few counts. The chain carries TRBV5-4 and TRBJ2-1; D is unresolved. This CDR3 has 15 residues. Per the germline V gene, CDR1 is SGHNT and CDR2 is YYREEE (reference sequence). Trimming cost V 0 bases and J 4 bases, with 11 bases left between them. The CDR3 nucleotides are TGTGCCAGCAGCTTGGTGGGTCTAGGTTACAATGAGCAGTTCTTC. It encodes CASSLVGLGYNEQFF.

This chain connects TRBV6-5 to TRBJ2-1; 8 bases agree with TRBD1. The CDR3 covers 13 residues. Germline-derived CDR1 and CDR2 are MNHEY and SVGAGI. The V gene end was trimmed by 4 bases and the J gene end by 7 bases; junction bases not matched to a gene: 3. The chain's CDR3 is CASSSWTGNEQFF. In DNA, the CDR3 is TGTGCCAGCAGTTCCTGGACAGGGAATGAGCAGTTCTTC.

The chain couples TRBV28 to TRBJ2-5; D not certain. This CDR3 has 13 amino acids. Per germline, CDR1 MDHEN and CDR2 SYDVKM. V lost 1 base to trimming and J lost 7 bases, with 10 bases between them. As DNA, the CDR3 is TGTGCCAGCAGTTTATTTCTGGCATGGACCCAGTACTTC. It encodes CASSLFLAWTQYF.

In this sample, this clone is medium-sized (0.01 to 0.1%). The CDR3 reads CASSKADPSTDTQYF. The CDR3 DNA is TGCGCCAGCAGTAAGGCGGATCCTAGCACAGATACGCAGTATTTT. The chain is built from TRBV10-1 and TRBJ2-3; D not resolved. V lost 5 bases, J lost 0 bases, and 12 bases lay in between. Looked up from germline, CDR1 is WNHNN and CDR2 is SYGVQD (reference sequence). This CDR3 comprises 15 residues.